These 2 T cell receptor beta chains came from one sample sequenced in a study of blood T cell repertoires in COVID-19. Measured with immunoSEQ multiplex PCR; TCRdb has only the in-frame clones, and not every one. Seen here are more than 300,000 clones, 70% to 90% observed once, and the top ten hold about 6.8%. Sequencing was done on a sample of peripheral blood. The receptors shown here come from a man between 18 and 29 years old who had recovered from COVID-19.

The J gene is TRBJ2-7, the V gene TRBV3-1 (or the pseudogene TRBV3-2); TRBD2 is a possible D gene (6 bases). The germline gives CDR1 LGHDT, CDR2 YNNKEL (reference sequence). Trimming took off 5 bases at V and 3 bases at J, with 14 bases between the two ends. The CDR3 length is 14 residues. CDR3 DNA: TGTGCCAGCAGCAGGTCGGGACTCCTCTACGAGCAGTACTTC. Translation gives CASSRSGLLYEQYF.

Here the CDR3 reads CASNRGIMTDTQYF. CDR3 bases: TGTGCCAGCAACAGGGGAATTATGACAGATACGCAGTATTTT. V gene TRBV6-6 combines with J gene TRBJ2-3; 7 nucleotides line up with TRBD1. Germline V gene lookup returns CDR1 MNHNY and CDR2 SVGAGI (reference sequence). Trimming cost V 7 bases and J 3 bases; bases outside gene matches: 7. The CDR3 consists of 14 residues.